The clone carrying this TCR beta chain was seen a few times. This CDR3 has 14 amino acids. V lost 5 bases, J lost 5 bases, and 7 bases stayed unmatched. Germline V gene sequence: CDR1 SEHNR, CDR2 FQNEAQ (reference sequence). The sample belongs to a study of blood T cell repertoires in COVID-19. Study-level background: COVID-19 samples collected from the United States, Italy and Spain covered acute and convalescent phases. The analysed material was cDNA or gDNA that came from T cells, B-cell-depleted T cells, or PBMCs.

Sequencing was performed with immunoSEQ multiplex PCR; in TCRdb, only in-frame clones are kept and a portion is missing. The sample has over 75,000 clones; roughly 84% are singletons. The sample comprised peripheral blood. This chain joins TRBV7-9 and TRBJ1-1; 8 bases agree with TRBD1. This TCR derives from a man in his 70s with acute or convalescent COVID-19. The chain's CDR3 is CASSRARTGTEAFF. The CDR3, as DNA: TGTGCCAGCAGCCGCGCTAGGACAGGGACTGAAGCTTTCTTT.